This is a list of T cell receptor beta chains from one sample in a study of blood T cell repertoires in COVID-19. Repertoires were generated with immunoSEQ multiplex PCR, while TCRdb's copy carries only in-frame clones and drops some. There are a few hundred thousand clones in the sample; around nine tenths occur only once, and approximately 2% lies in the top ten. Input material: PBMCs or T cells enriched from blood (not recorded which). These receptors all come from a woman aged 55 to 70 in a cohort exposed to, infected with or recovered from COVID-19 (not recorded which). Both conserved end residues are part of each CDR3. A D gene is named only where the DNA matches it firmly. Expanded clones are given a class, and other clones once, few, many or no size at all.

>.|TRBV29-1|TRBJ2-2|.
TGCAGCGTTGAAGAAGTTTCGGGGGTCACCGGGGAGCTGTTTTTT
CSVEEVSGVTGELFF
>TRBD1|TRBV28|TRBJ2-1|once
TGTGCCAGCGGGGACAGGTTCCTCCACAATGAGCAGTTCTTC
CASGDRFLHNEQFF
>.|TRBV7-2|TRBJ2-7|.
TGTGCCAGCAGCTTAGCGCAGGGGATTACCGAGCAGTACTTC
CASSLAQGITEQYF
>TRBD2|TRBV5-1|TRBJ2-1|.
TGCGCCAGCAGCTTGGAAGTACTAGCGGGAGTTGACAATGAGCAGTTCTTC
CASSLEVLAGVDNEQFF
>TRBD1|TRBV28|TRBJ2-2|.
TGTGCCAGCAGTCTCACGGGACAGGGGTTGTCCGGGGAGCTGTTTTTT
CASSLTGQGLSGELFF
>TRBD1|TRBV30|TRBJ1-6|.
TGTGCCTGTCCTCCGACACAGGGGGGGAATTCACCCCTCCACTTT
CACPPTQGGNSPLHF
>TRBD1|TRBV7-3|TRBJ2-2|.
TGTGCCAGCAGCAACAGGGGAACGGACACCGGGGAGCTGTTTTTT
CASSNRGTDTGELFF
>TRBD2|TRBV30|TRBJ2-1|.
TGTGCCTGGAGTGTGACTAGCGGGATAAATGAGCAGTTCTTC
CAWSVTSGINEQFF
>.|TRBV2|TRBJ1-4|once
TGTGCCAGCAGAGGGAGTTGGGCGACTAATGAAAAACTGTTTTTT
CASRGSWATNEKLFF
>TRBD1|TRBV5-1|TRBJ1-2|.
TGCGCCAGCAGCTTGGCCCCGGGACAGGGGGCGGGGGACTATGGCTACACCTTC
CASSLAPGQGAGDYGYTF
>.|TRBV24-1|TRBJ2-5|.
TGTGCCACCAGTGATGCAGGGGGGTCTTCACAAGAGACCCAGTACTTC
CATSDAGGSSQETQYF
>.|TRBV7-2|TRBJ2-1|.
TGTGCCAGCACGAGCGGGTACAATGAGCAGTTCTTC
CASTSGYNEQFF
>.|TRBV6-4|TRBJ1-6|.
TGTGCCAGCAGTGTAGGGGTTTCTAATTCACCCCTCCACTTT
CASSVGVSNSPLHF
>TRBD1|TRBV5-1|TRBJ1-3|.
TGCGCCAGCAGCTCAGGGACAGGAGCCTCTGGAAACACCATATATTTT
CASSSGTGASGNTIYF
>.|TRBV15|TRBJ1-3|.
TGTGCCACCAGCAGAGACCACGCGGGGTCAGGAAACACCATATATTTT
CATSRDHAGSGNTIYF
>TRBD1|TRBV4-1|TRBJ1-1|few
TGCGCCAGCAGCCCCCAGGCAGGGGGAGCTTTCTTT
CASSPQAGGAFF
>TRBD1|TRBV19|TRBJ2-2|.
TGTGCCAGTAGAACTGACAGGGGTAACACCGGGGAGCTGTTTTTT
CASRTDRGNTGELFF
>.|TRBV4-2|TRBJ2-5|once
TGTGCCAGCAGCCAAGAACGAACAGGACAAGAGACCCAGTACTTC
CASSQERTGQETQYF
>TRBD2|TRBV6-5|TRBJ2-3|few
TGTGCCAGCAGTCACGAACTAGCGGATACGCAGTATTTT
CASSHELADTQYF
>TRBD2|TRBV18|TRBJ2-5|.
TGTGCCAGCTCAGCCATAGCGGGAGGCATTCAAGAGACCCAGTACTTC
CASSAIAGGIQETQYF
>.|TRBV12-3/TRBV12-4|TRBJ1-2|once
TGTGCCAGCAGTTTATCCGGGTCCTATGGCTACACCTTC
CASSLSGSYGYTF
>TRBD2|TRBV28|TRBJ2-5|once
TGTGCCAGCAGTGGGGGACTAGCAGCCCAAGAGACCCAGTACTTC
CASSGGLAAQETQYF
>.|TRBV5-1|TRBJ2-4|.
TGCGCCAGCAGCTTGGGGCAATCGGGGGACATTCAGTACTTC
CASSLGQSGDIQYF
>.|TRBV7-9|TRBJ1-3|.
TGTGCCAGCAGCTTCCAAGGAAACACCATATATTTT
CASSFQGNTIYF
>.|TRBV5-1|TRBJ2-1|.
TGCGCCAGCAGAAGCGAATCCTACAATGAGCAGTTCTTC
CASRSESYNEQFF
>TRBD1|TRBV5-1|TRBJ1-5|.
TGCGCCAGCAGCACAGGGGTGGCTCAGCCCCAGCATTTT
CASSTGVAQPQHF